This is a list of T cell receptor beta chains from one sample in a study of T cell responses to AZD1222 COVID-19 vaccine. Clones were sequenced by immunoSEQ multiplex PCR, and TCRdb holds only the in-frame ones, with some missing. The sample consists of about 100,000 clones, roughly 89% of them appearing once. Specimen: peripheral blood, collected on day 0 of AZD1222 vaccination. All receptors derive from an adult in good health. CDR3s include the opening cysteine and the closing phenylalanine or tryptophan. The D gene is left open where the match is weak. Size values are once, few and many counts, or a class for expanded clones, and some rows have none.

J: TRBJ1-2; V: TRBV3-1/TRBV3-2; size: .; D: .; DNA: TGTGCCAGCAGCCAAGATACGTTTACGAGATATGGCTACACCTTC; CDR3: CASSQDTFTRYGYTF
J: TRBJ1-2; V: TRBV6-5; size: once; D: TRBD1; DNA: TGTGCCAGCAGTTACTCCGAGGGGGCTGGCTATGGCTACACCTTC; CDR3: CASSYSEGAGYGYTF
J: TRBJ2-7; V: TRBV28; size: .; D: .; DNA: TGTGCCAGCAGTTTAGAGGGCACCATGTCCTACGAGCAGTACTTC; CDR3: CASSLEGTMSYEQYF
J: TRBJ2-5; V: TRBV3-1/TRBV3-2; size: .; D: TRBD1; DNA: TGTGCCAGCAGCCCCCTATGGGACAGGGGAAAAGAGACCCAGTACTTC; CDR3: CASSPLWDRGKETQYF
J: TRBJ1-1; V: TRBV11-1; size: .; D: .; DNA: TGTGCCAGCAGCTTTACGGCAGGGGTCACTGAAGCTTTCTTT; CDR3: CASSFTAGVTEAFF
J: TRBJ2-3; V: TRBV7-3; size: .; D: TRBD1; DNA: TGTGCCAGCAGCATCACAGGGGGATCAGATACGCAGTATTTT; CDR3: CASSITGGSDTQYF
J: TRBJ1-1; V: TRBV6-2/TRBV6-3; size: .; D: .; DNA: TGTGCCAGCAGTTACTCGAGGTCGAACACTGAAGCTTTCTTT; CDR3: CASSYSRSNTEAFF
J: TRBJ2-3; V: TRBV6-2/TRBV6-3; size: .; D: TRBD1; DNA: TGTGCCAGCAGTTTGAGGGGGCAGGGGACGCAGTATTTT; CDR3: CASSLRGQGTQYF
J: TRBJ2-7; V: TRBV10-3; size: .; D: .; DNA: TGTGCCATCAGTGAGTTAGCCTACGAGCAGTACTTC; CDR3: CAISELAYEQYF
J: TRBJ1-2; V: TRBV11-1; size: .; D: .; DNA: TGTGCCAGCAGCTACTGGGGCCCTTCGAATGGCTACACCTTC; CDR3: CASSYWGPSNGYTF
J: TRBJ1-2; V: TRBV11-2; size: .; D: TRBD1; DNA: TGTGCCAGCAGCAGGGACAGACTCAACATGGAGGGCTACACCTTC; CDR3: CASSRDRLNMEGYTF
J: TRBJ1-2; V: TRBV9; size: .; D: TRBD1; DNA: TGTGCCAGCAGCGAAACCGGGACAGGGTTTTATGGCTACACCTTC; CDR3: CASSETGTGFYGYTF
J: TRBJ2-7; V: TRBV7-2; size: .; D: TRBD2; DNA: TGTGCCAGCAGCGGGACTAGCGGGGGTGTGCAGTACTTC; CDR3: CASSGTSGGVQYF
J: TRBJ1-1; V: TRBV10-3; size: .; D: .; DNA: TGTGCCATCAGTGAGTTCGGTTTGGGGAGCACTGAAGCTTTCTTT; CDR3: CAISEFGLGSTEAFF
J: TRBJ2-7; V: TRBV5-1; size: .; D: .; DNA: TGCGCCAGCAGCTTGGGGCAGGGCGGGAACTACGAGCAGTACTTC; CDR3: CASSLGQGGNYEQYF
J: TRBJ1-2; V: TRBV6-4; size: once; D: .; DNA: TGTGCCAGCAGCCCCATGTCAGGAGTTGGCTACACCTTC; CDR3: CASSPMSGVGYTF
J: TRBJ2-7; V: TRBV7-2; size: .; D: TRBD1; DNA: TGTGCCAGCAGCTCGGGACAGTCCTTGGGCGAGCAGTACTTC; CDR3: CASSSGQSLGEQYF